These T cell receptor beta chains were read from a single sample in a study of blood T cell repertoires in COVID-19. Sequencing used immunoSEQ multiplex PCR; TCRdb keeps in-frame clones, though not all of them. The sample has 200,000 or so clones, about 90% seen once. Input material: PBMCs or T cells enriched from blood (not recorded which). The receptors come from a woman aged 18-29 years who had recovered from COVID-19. CDR3s include the opening cysteine and the closing phenylalanine or tryptophan. The order of the fields is J gene, D gene, clone size, V gene, CDR3 protein, CDR3 DNA. D genes are given only for firm matches. Expanded clones are given a class, and other clones once, few, many or no size at all.

TRBJ1-2	-	-	TRBV25-1	CASSESAGYGYTF	TGTGCCAGCAGTGAATCAGCGGGCTATGGCTACACCTTC
TRBJ2-2	-	-	TRBV7-2	CASSLFSDLNTGELFF	TGTGCCAGCAGCTTATTCAGCGACCTGAACACCGGGGAGCTGTTTTTT
TRBJ1-1	-	-	TRBV2	CASSEVGGSTEAFF	TGTGCCAGCAGTGAAGTGGGGGGAAGCACTGAAGCTTTCTTT
TRBJ2-1	-	-	TRBV24-1	CATSDHPPGDNEQFF	TGTGCCACCAGTGATCACCCCCCAGGCGACAATGAGCAGTTCTTC
TRBJ1-1	-	-	TRBV5-1	CASSLGALNTEAFF	TGCGCCAGCAGCTTGGGCGCACTGAACACTGAAGCTTTCTTT
TRBJ2-2	TRBD2	-	TRBV4-1	CASSQRGTSDSRGVRELFF	TGCGCCAGCAGCCAAAGGGGGACTAGCGATTCCCGGGGCGTTAGGGAGCTGTTTTTT
TRBJ2-7	TRBD1	-	TRBV27	CASSLGTGARQYF	TGTGCCAGCAGTTTAGGGACAGGGGCTAGGCAGTACTTC
TRBJ2-7	-	-	TRBV20-1	CSARIHYEQYF	TGCAGTGCTAGAATCCACTACGAGCAGTACTTC
TRBJ1-2	-	-	TRBV6-5	CASRTQGYGYTF	TGTGCCAGCAGAACTCAGGGCTATGGCTACACCTTC
TRBJ2-7	TRBD1	-	TRBV13	CASSLLDPGGEQYF	TGTGCCAGCAGCTTACTCGACCCAGGGGGAGAGCAGTACTTC
TRBJ1-2	TRBD1	-	TRBV15	CATSRDDRGLSGYTF	TGTGCCACCAGCAGAGATGACAGGGGGCTGTCTGGCTACACCTTC
TRBJ2-1	TRBD2	-	TRBV27	CASSLLSPSGATADNEQFF	TGTGCCAGCAGTTTACTCTCTCCTAGCGGGGCCACGGCGGATAATGAGCAGTTCTTC
TRBJ2-1	-	-	TRBV29-1	CSLRSSYNEQFF	TGCAGCCTACGGAGCTCCTACAATGAGCAGTTCTTC
TRBJ2-3	-	few	TRBV9	CASSVGRGEPDTQYF	TGTGCCAGCAGCGTAGGAAGGGGTGAGCCAGATACGCAGTATTTT
TRBJ1-4	-	-	TRBV5-5	CASSLTGEEKLFF	TGTGCCAGCAGCTTGACGGGTGAAGAAAAACTGTTTTTT
TRBJ1-1	TRBD1	-	TRBV5-1	CASSVDRGPQQAFF	TGCGCCAGCAGCGTGGACAGGGGGCCCCAACAAGCTTTCTTT
TRBJ2-1	TRBD2	-	TRBV6-5	CASRLTRGGVDEQFF	TGTGCCAGCAGGTTAACCCGCGGGGGGGTGGATGAGCAGTTCTTC
TRBJ1-1	TRBD1	-	TRBV5-1	CASRFGDRGTEAFF	TGCGCCAGCCGTTTTGGGGACAGGGGGACTGAAGCTTTCTTT
TRBJ1-1	TRBD1	-	TRBV23-1	CASSQWGQVEAFF	TGCGCCAGCAGTCAATGGGGACAGGTTGAAGCTTTCTTT
TRBJ2-2	TRBD2	-	TRBV6-5	CASTRAGGLGELFF	TGTGCCAGCACGCGAGCGGGGGGGCTCGGGGAGCTGTTTTTT
TRBJ1-1	-	once	TRBV27	CASSLTGGFTEAFF	TGTGCCAGCAGTTTGACGGGAGGGTTCACTGAAGCTTTCTTT
TRBJ2-7	-	-	TRBV6-5	CASSQGHGPSYEQYF	TGTGCCAGCAGCCAGGGTCATGGCCCGTCCTACGAGCAGTACTTC
TRBJ2-3	-	-	TRBV27	CASIVSDTQYF	TGTGCCAGCATAGTTTCAGATACGCAGTATTTT
TRBJ2-3	-	-	TRBV11-3	CASDENMRASTDTQYF	TGTGCCAGCGACGAAAATATGCGGGCTAGCACAGATACGCAGTATTTT
TRBJ2-1	TRBD1	-	TRBV2	CASSSQGADYNEQFF	TGTGCCAGCAGTAGCCAGGGGGCTGACTACAATGAGCAGTTCTTC
TRBJ1-1	-	-	TRBV7-8	CASSFDRYPTEAFF	TGTGCCAGCAGCTTCGACAGGTACCCCACTGAAGCTTTCTTT
TRBJ1-2	TRBD1	-	TRBV2	CASSEVGTGVLGGGYTF	TGTGCCAGCAGTGAAGTGGGGACAGGAGTCTTGGGAGGAGGCTACACCTTC
TRBJ2-2	TRBD1	once	TRBV27	CASSLFGTGGSGELFF	TGTGCCAGCAGTTTGTTCGGGACAGGGGGTTCCGGGGAGCTGTTTTTT
TRBJ2-5	TRBD2	-	TRBV7-2	CASSPDLAGGRGETQYF	TGTGCCAGCAGCCCGGACCTAGCGGGGGGGCGAGGAGAGACCCAGTACTTC
TRBJ1-2	-	-	TRBV28	CASSFGMNYGYTF	TGTGCCAGCAGTTTCGGGATGAACTATGGCTACACCTTC
TRBJ2-7	-	-	TRBV5-1	CASSYGGTSYEQYF	TGCGCCAGCAGCTATGGGGGGACCTCCTACGAGCAGTACTTC
TRBJ1-2	-	-	TRBV5-4	CASSLRRQATLGIGYTF	TGTGCCAGCAGCTTGAGGAGACAGGCCACCTTAGGGATAGGCTACACCTTC
TRBJ1-3	-	-	TRBV6-4	CASSDGTGSSGNTIYF	TGTGCCAGCAGTGACGGCACGGGAAGCTCTGGAAACACCATATATTTT
TRBJ2-1	-	-	TRBV5-6	CASSPPGDGNEQFF	TGTGCCAGCAGTCCGCCGGGGGACGGCAATGAGCAGTTCTTC
TRBJ2-7	-	-	TRBV11-2	CASSPSRQVAYEQYF	TGTGCCAGCAGCCCATCCCGACAGGTCGCCTACGAGCAGTACTTC
TRBJ2-7	TRBD1	-	TRBV5-1	CASSLQTGPYEQYF	TGCGCCAGCAGCTTACAGACAGGGCCCTACGAGCAGTACTTC
TRBJ1-6	TRBD1	few	TRBV10-1	CASRADRNSPLHF	TGCGCCAGCAGAGCGGACAGGAATTCACCCCTCCACTTT
TRBJ1-2	TRBD1	-	TRBV4-2	CASSPGTGHRNGYTF	TGTGCCAGCAGCCCGGGGACAGGGCATAGGAATGGCTACACCTTC
TRBJ2-2	-	-	TRBV10-3	CAISVAGGTNTGELFF	TGTGCCATCAGTGTGGCGGGCGGGACGAACACCGGGGAGCTGTTTTTT
TRBJ1-4	-	-	TRBV30	CAWSVLQGHEKLFF	TGTGCCTGGAGTGTACTGCAGGGGCATGAAAAACTGTTTTTT
TRBJ1-6	TRBD1	-	TRBV6-6	CASSRPTGQGYNSPLHF	TGTGCCAGCAGTCGCCCAACGGGACAGGGCTATAATTCACCCCTCCACTTT
TRBJ1-3	TRBD1	-	TRBV5-1	CASRQGTGGSGNTIYF	TGCGCCAGCAGGCAGGGGACAGGGGGGTCTGGAAACACCATATATTTT
TRBJ2-2	-	few	TRBV9	CASSGLANTGELFF	TGTGCCAGCAGCGGACTAGCGAACACCGGGGAGCTGTTTTTT
TRBJ1-3	-	-	TRBV29-1	CSVVVSGWNTIYF	TGCAGCGTTGTAGTCTCGGGGTGGAACACCATATATTTT
TRBJ1-5	-	once	TRBV19	CASSISLGGQALYSNQPQHF	TGTGCCAGTAGTATTAGCCTGGGGGGGCAGGCTCTATATAGCAATCAGCCCCAGCATTTT
TRBJ1-2	TRBD1	-	TRBV5-1	CASSLGPGQGIYGYTF	TGCGCCAGCAGCTTGGGTCCGGGACAGGGGATCTATGGCTACACCTTC
TRBJ1-2	TRBD1	-	TRBV7-9	CASTPGQGIMGYTF	TGTGCCAGCACCCCCGGACAGGGTATAATGGGCTACACCTTC
TRBJ1-5	-	-	TRBV30	CAWSANRANSNQPQHF	TGTGCCTGGAGTGCCAACAGGGCCAATAGCAATCAGCCCCAGCATTTT
TRBJ1-2	-	few	TRBV6-5	CASSYTGQYGYTF	TGTGCCAGCAGTTACACAGGACAATATGGCTACACCTTC
TRBJ2-7	-	-	TRBV2	CASSEARGDEQYF	TGTGCCAGCAGTGAAGCGCGGGGTGACGAGCAGTACTTC
TRBJ2-1	TRBD1	-	TRBV7-6	CASSEGQGSMKQFF	TGTGCCAGCAGCGAGGGACAGGGATCAATGAAGCAGTTCTTC
TRBJ2-7	-	once	TRBV28	CASNIKLTGTTEQYF	TGTGCCAGCAATATAAAATTAACAGGGACAACTGAGCAGTACTTC
TRBJ2-7	-	-	TRBV6-5	CASSLRWEQYF	TGTGCCAGCTCACTGCGGTGGGAGCAGTACTTC
TRBJ1-2	-	-	TRBV7-2	CASSLTDPGVRGYTF	TGTGCCAGCAGCTTAACCGACCCAGGGGTCCGCGGCTACACCTTC